This TCR beta chain was observed in a study of shared clonotypes between healthy human individuals. Study results and limitations: Estimated richness values were generally larger in naive subsets than in memory subsets. The sharing of approximately 5.1% of naive CD4 clonotypes was seen across a handful of donors. Clonotypes which were not shared had lower generation probabilities than clonotypes that all four donors shared.

CD45RO-negative, CCR7-positively selected cells formed the naive CD8 fraction, excluding terminally differentiated effector memory CD45RA+ cells. Points on this clone: Its cognate antigen is unknown.

J gave up 1 base and V 0 bases, and 5 bases lay outside the gene matches. CDR3 length: 16 residues. Germline values: CDR1 PRHDT, CDR2 FYEKMQ (reference sequence). Only in-frame clones appear in the TCRdb table, and some are missing; sequencing was by immunoSEQ multiplex PCR. The data show millions of clones, about 92% seen once. The TCR originated in a man between 18 and 29 years old in good health. Some clones in this sample may be carry-over from other donors' samples. The sample comprised naive CD8+ T cells from PBMCs. The V call is TRBV13, the J call TRBJ1-1, with 7 bases identical to TRBD1. As DNA, the CDR3 is TGTGCCAGCAGCTTAGGGCCTACAGGGGAGAACACTGAAGCTTTCTTT. Protein: CASSLGPTGENTEAFF. The entire variable domain, with the rest obtained from reference TRBV13 and TRBJ1-1, is as follows: AAGVIQSPRHLIKEKRETATLKCYPIPRHDTVYWYQQGPGQDPQFLISFYEKMQSDKGSIPDRFSAQQFSDYHSELNMSSLELGDSALYFCASSLGPTGENTEAFFGQGTRLTVV.